Listed here are 6 T cell receptor beta chains from one sample, sequenced in a study of OX40 agonist ivuxolimab in advanced cancers. The assay was immunoSEQ multiplex PCR, and TCRdb's table has in-frame clones only and misses some. The table has 70,000 to 95,000 clones, approximately 90% seen once. Sequenced material: CD4+ or CD8+ T cells sorted from blood, taken in a trial of the OX40 agonist ivuxolimab. Receptors originate from an adult with an advanced solid tumor such as melanoma, head and neck, liver or kidney cancer.

The table lists this clone with a few counts. V gene TRBV28 combines with J gene TRBJ2-1; the match to TRBD2 covers 7 bases. The ends lost 6 bases at V and 10 bases at J; junction bases unmatched: 9. Germline V gene lookup returns CDR1 MDHEN and CDR2 SYDVKM. The CDR3 has 13 residues. CDR3 nucleotides: TGTGCCAGCAGCCCTGGACTAGGATGGGAGCAGTTCTTC. This translates into CASSPGLGWEQFF.

The chain recombines TRBV7-8 with TRBJ2-3; D may be TRBD1 (5 bases). Trimming took 5 bases from V and 2 from J, leaving 8 bases between them. The germline V gene has CDR1 SGHVS and CDR2 FQNEAQ. The CDR3 consists of 13 residues. The CDR3 DNA sequence: TGTGCCAGCAGCAGGGGCCTCACAGATACGCAGTATTTT. Its protein product is CASSRGLTDTQYF.

This clone turned up a few times. The V call is TRBV19, the J call TRBJ1-2; 7 bases align to TRBD1. Germline V CDR1 and CDR2: LNHDA, SQIVND (reference sequence). V was pared by 3 bases and J by 4 bases, with 5 bases of the junction left unmatched. The CDR3 consists of 14 residues. The DNA of the CDR3 is TGTGCCAGTAGTATCGGGACAGTGGGCTATGGCTACACCTTC. Translating gives CASSIGTVGYGYTF.

The chain has TRBV5-1 and TRBJ2-1; no firm D call. V lost 4 bases and J 4 bases, leaving 9 bases between the germline ends. CDR1 and CDR2 from the germline V gene are SGHRS and YFSETQ. This CDR3 contains 13 residues. CDR3 in DNA: TGCGCCAGCAGCACAGAGGAGTACAATGAGCAGTTCTTC. As protein: CASSTEEYNEQFF.

This clone was detected once. The J gene is TRBJ2-2, the V gene TRBV7-2; D is unclear. V was pared by 8 bases and J by 0 bases, with 13 bases between. Germline-derived CDR1 and CDR2 are SGHTA and FQGNSA. CDR3 size: 15 residues. Here the CDR3 DNA reads TGTGCCAGCCCGCCCACTGTGACGAACACCGGGGAGCTGTTTTTT. It encodes CASPPTVTNTGELFF.

The chain links TRBV27 to TRBJ2-3; no clear D. Trimming cost V 1 base and J 1 base, with 6 bases left between them. This CDR3 comprises 14 residues. Looked up from germline, CDR1 is MNHEY and CDR2 is SMNVEV (reference sequence). The CDR3: CASSLYKGTDTQYF. In nucleotides, the CDR3 is TGTGCCAGCAGTTTATATAAGGGCACAGATACGCAGTATTTT.